These T cell receptor beta chains were read from a single sample in a study of blood T cell repertoires in COVID-19. Data came from immunoSEQ multiplex PCR; TCRdb stores just in-frame clones and leaves some out. This sample has 110,000 to 150,000 clones; roughly 89% occur once, and the top ten carry 2.5% to 3%. Sequencing was carried out using peripheral blood. These receptors came from a man in his sixties with active or convalescent COVID-19. The CDR3 runs from the conserved cysteine through the conserved F or W. D genes are given only for firm matches. Size is stated for part of the rows, as once, few or many counts, or as a class when the clone is expanded.

size | J | D | V | CDR3 | DNA
- | TRBJ1-1 | - | TRBV28 | CASPPAGANTEAFF | TGTGCCAGCCCTCCCGCCGGAGCGAACACTGAAGCTTTCTTT
- | TRBJ2-5 | TRBD2 | TRBV18 | CASSRASGQETQYF | TGTGCCAGCTCACGGGCTAGCGGCCAAGAGACCCAGTACTTC
- | TRBJ2-1 | - | TRBV12-3/TRBV12-4 | CASSQMNEQFF | TGTGCCAGCAGCCAAATGAATGAGCAGTTCTTC
once | TRBJ2-3 | TRBD1 | TRBV4-1 | CASSLPGQGTDTQYF | TGCGCCAGCAGCTTGCCGGGACAGGGGACAGATACGCAGTATTTT
- | TRBJ2-1 | TRBD2 | TRBV7-2 | CASSLGLAGYNEQFF | TGTGCCAGCAGCTTAGGACTAGCGGGTTACAATGAGCAGTTCTTC
- | TRBJ2-3 | TRBD2 | TRBV24-1 | CATSNSGGPPSTDTQYF | TGTGCCACCAGTAATAGCGGGGGGCCCCCTAGCACAGATACGCAGTATTTT
- | TRBJ1-1 | TRBD1 | TRBV10-3 | CAISELGQENEAFF | TGTGCCATCAGTGAGTTGGGACAGGAAAATGAAGCTTTCTTT
- | TRBJ1-5 | TRBD1 | TRBV19 | CASTTGQFSNQPQHF | TGTGCCAGTACCACGGGACAGTTTAGCAATCAGCCCCAGCATTTT
- | TRBJ1-2 | - | TRBV6-1 | CASSEAGTAYGYTF | TGTGCCAGCAGTGAAGCGGGGACTGCATATGGCTACACCTTC
- | TRBJ1-6 | - | TRBV7-9 | CASSYPGVGNSPLHF | TGTGCCAGCAGCTACCCAGGGGTTGGGAATTCACCCCTCCACTTT
- | TRBJ2-2 | - | TRBV20-1 | CSASLVLTGELFF | TGCAGTGCTAGTCTAGTTCTCACCGGGGAGCTGTTTTTT
- | TRBJ1-2 | TRBD1 | TRBV6-2/TRBV6-3 | CASSYRTGVSGYTF | TGTGCCAGCAGTTACAGGACAGGAGTGAGTGGCTACACCTTC
once | TRBJ1-1 | - | TRBV24-1 | CATSDTANTEAFF | TGTGCCACCAGTGACACAGCGAACACTGAAGCTTTCTTT
- | TRBJ2-5 | TRBD2 | TRBV2 | CASSEGRGGGETQYF | TGTGCCAGCAGTGAAGGGCGGGGGGGCGGAGAGACCCAGTACTTC
- | TRBJ2-1 | - | TRBV7-9 | CALRGVSYNEQFF | TGTGCCCTAAGAGGAGTCTCCTACAATGAGCAGTTCTTC
- | TRBJ2-3 | - | TRBV9 | CASSLASGGGTDTQYF | TGTGCCAGCAGCCTCGCCTCCGGGGGAGGCACAGATACGCAGTATTTT
- | TRBJ1-1 | TRBD1 | TRBV7-8 | CASNDGQGENTEAFF | TGTGCCAGCAACGATGGACAGGGTGAGAACACTGAAGCTTTCTTT
- | TRBJ1-2 | - | TRBV19 | CASRSGTIYGYTF | TGTGCCAGTAGATCTGGGACAATCTATGGCTACACCTTC
- | TRBJ1-3 | - | TRBV14 | CASSLDSISGNTIYF | TGTGCCAGCAGCCTTGACAGCATCTCTGGAAACACCATATATTTT
- | TRBJ2-5 | - | TRBV14 | CASSQDRGETQYF | TGTGCCAGCAGCCAAGATAGGGGAGAGACCCAGTACTTC
- | TRBJ1-2 | - | TRBV24-1 | CATSDLGRGGYTF | TGTGCCACCAGTGATTTGGGAAGGGGCGGCTACACCTTC
- | TRBJ2-3 | - | TRBV29-1 | CSVEEGADTQYF | TGCAGCGTTGAGGAGGGTGCAGATACGCAGTATTTT
- | TRBJ2-7 | TRBD2 | TRBV24-1 | CATSRTSGGEQYF | TGTGCCACCAGCCGGACTAGCGGGGGTGAGCAGTACTTC
- | TRBJ2-3 | - | TRBV4-1 | CASSQEGGGPSTDTQYF | TGCGCCAGCAGCCAAGAAGGTGGGGGCCCTAGCACAGATACGCAGTATTTT
- | TRBJ1-4 | TRBD1 | TRBV6-6 | CASSYSLQGNSLFF | TGTGCCAGCAGTTACTCGCTACAGGGGAACTCGCTGTTTTTT
- | TRBJ2-7 | TRBD1 | TRBV6-5 | CASSYSDRVVEQYF | TGTGCCAGCAGTTACTCGGACAGGGTAGTCGAGCAGTACTTC
- | TRBJ2-3 | TRBD1 | TRBV5-6 | CASSFRDRASTDTQYF | TGTGCCAGCAGCTTCCGCGACAGGGCCTCCACAGATACGCAGTATTTT
- | TRBJ1-3 | - | TRBV7-2 | CASSDRRAGNTIYF | TGTGCCAGCAGTGACCGACGGGCTGGAAACACCATATATTTT
- | TRBJ1-1 | - | TRBV30 | CAWSVRERAFF | TGTGCCTGGAGTGTAAGAGAGCGAGCTTTCTTT
- | TRBJ2-2 | TRBD2 | TRBV19 | CASSIGSLAGNTGELFF | TGTGCCAGTAGTATAGGTTCACTAGCGGGAAATACCGGGGAGCTGTTTTTT
- | TRBJ2-1 | - | TRBV21-1 | CASSKVLGQDYNEQFF | TGTGCCAGCAGCAAGGTCTTGGGACAGGACTACAATGAGCAGTTCTTC
- | TRBJ1-2 | - | TRBV4-3 | CASSQDKQGRITYGYTF | TGCGCCAGCAGCCAAGACAAACAGGGTAGAATAACCTATGGCTACACCTTC
once | TRBJ1-2 | TRBD1 | TRBV5-6 | CASSFPGGAAGYTF | TGTGCCAGCAGCTTCCCAGGGGGCGCAGCGGGCTACACCTTC
- | TRBJ2-7 | - | TRBV19 | CASTRDTPYEQYF | TGTGCCAGTACCAGGGACACCCCCTACGAGCAGTACTTC
- | TRBJ2-1 | TRBD1 | TRBV19 | CASTTTGTGTYNEQFF | TGTGCCAGTACCACTACAGGGACAGGGACTTACAATGAGCAGTTCTTC
- | TRBJ2-2 | - | TRBV24-1 | CATSDYAGTATGELFF | TGTGCCACCAGTGACTATGCCGGGACTGCCACCGGGGAGCTGTTTTTT
- | TRBJ2-2 | TRBD2 | TRBV6-2/TRBV6-3 | CASSSQFGGVAGELFF | TGTGCCAGCAGTTCTCAGTTCGGGGGGGTCGCCGGGGAGCTGTTTTTT
- | TRBJ2-5 | - | TRBV4-2 | CASSQIGGQGGGETQYF | TGTGCCAGCAGCCAGATAGGGGGCCAGGGGGGTGGAGAGACCCAGTACTTC
- | TRBJ2-5 | - | TRBV19 | CASSYGAGQETQYF | TGTGCCAGTAGTTATGGGGCAGGCCAAGAGACCCAGTACTTC
- | TRBJ2-2 | TRBD1 | TRBV10-1 | CASRSGTGLDTGELFF | TGCGCCAGCAGATCCGGGACAGGGCTTGACACCGGGGAGCTGTTTTTT
- | TRBJ1-2 | TRBD1 | TRBV2 | CASSPTGGASLGYTF | TGTGCCAGCTCTCCCACAGGGGGCGCTTCACTTGGCTACACCTTC
- | TRBJ2-5 | TRBD2 | TRBV19 | CASTASGSQYEAQYF | TGTGCCAGTACCGCTAGCGGGAGTCAATACGAGGCCCAGTACTTC
- | TRBJ2-5 | TRBD2 | TRBV9 | CASSVSGGPVETQYF | TGTGCCAGCAGCGTGTCGGGGGGGCCCGTGGAGACCCAGTACTTC
- | TRBJ2-1 | - | TRBV21-1 | CASSKGPSGRGEQFF | TGTGCCAGCAGCAAAGGTCCTAGCGGGAGGGGTGAGCAGTTCTTC
- | TRBJ1-2 | - | TRBV28 | CASSPSPLGYTF | TGTGCCAGCAGCCCAAGTCCCCTAGGCTACACCTTC
many | TRBJ2-2 | - | TRBV25-1 | CASSEYFQGGTGELFF | TGTGCCAGCAGTGAATATTTCCAGGGGGGCACCGGGGAGCTGTTTTTT
- | TRBJ2-1 | TRBD2 | TRBV28 | CASTSHSGSSYNEQFF | TGTGCCAGCACCTCACATAGCGGGAGCTCCTACAATGAGCAGTTCTTC
- | TRBJ2-5 | TRBD2 | TRBV2 | CASSDAGSGRAGETQYF | TGTGCCAGCAGTGACGCTGGTAGCGGGAGGGCCGGGGAGACCCAGTACTTC
- | TRBJ1-3 | TRBD1 | TRBV18 | CASSLFGQGVSGNTIYF | TGTGCCAGCTCACTTTTCGGACAGGGAGTCTCTGGAAACACCATATATTTT
- | TRBJ2-7 | - | TRBV6-5 | CASTITTVSYEQYF | TGTGCCAGCACCATCACGACAGTTTCCTACGAGCAGTACTTC
- | TRBJ2-4 | - | TRBV4-1 | CASRGGGPAKNIQYF | TGCGCCAGCAGGGGGGGAGGTCCGGCCAAAAACATTCAGTACTTC